One sample yielded the 19 T cell receptor beta chains listed below, sequenced in a study of OX40 agonist ivuxolimab in advanced cancers. Some clones are missing from TCRdb's copy, which holds only in-frame ones; the method was immunoSEQ multiplex PCR. Among about 60,000 clones listed, roughly 86% were seen once. Sequences were derived from CD4+ or CD8+ T cells sorted from blood, sampled in a trial of the OX40 agonist ivuxolimab. These receptors all stem from an adult with an advanced solid tumor such as melanoma, head and neck, liver or kidney cancer.

The gene calls are TRBV7-8 and TRBJ2-2; 10 nucleotides align to TRBD1. This CDR3 contains 17 residues. J lost 4 bases, V lost 4 bases, and 9 bases had no gene match. CDR1 is SGHVS, CDR2 FQNEAQ, per germline. The CDR3 DNA reads as TGTGCCAGCAGCTCAACGAGAGGGACAGGGGCCACCGGGGAGCTGTTTTTT. It is translated as CASSSTRGTGATGELFF.

This chain links TRBV18 with TRBJ1-2, with D maybe TRBD1 (6 bases). The germline CDR1 and CDR2 sequences are KGHSH and LQKENI. Trimming removed 0 bases from V and 2 bases from J, with 13 bases in between. The CDR3 has 16 amino acids. The CDR3 reads CASSPPRGGENYGYTF. The CDR3 DNA reads as TGTGCCAGCTCACCACCGAGAGGGGGAGAGAACTATGGCTACACCTTC.

In its sample, this clone was seen a few times. The V and J genes are TRBV18 and TRBJ1-5, with D perhaps matching TRBD1 (6 bases). This CDR3 spans 16 amino acids. Trimming removed 4 bases at V and 5 bases at J, with 18 bases between. CDR1 is KGHSH, CDR2 LQKENI, per germline. CDR3 sequence (DNA): TGTGCCAGCTCACAAAATCTCGGGACAACTGATCAGCCCCAGCATTTT. Translated, it gives CASSQNLGTTDQPQHF.

The chain links TRBV9 to TRBJ1-5; no firm D call. Germline CDR1 is SGDLS and CDR2 is YYNGEE. This CDR3 has 15 amino acids. Trimming removed 4 bases from V and 2 bases from J, with 13 bases in between. The chain's CDR3 is CASSPDGRGNQPQHF. CDR3 DNA: TGTGCCAGCAGCCCGGACGGGAGAGGCAATCAGCCCCAGCATTTT. The full variable domain, rest sourced from reference TRBV9 and TRBJ1-5, is DSGVTQTPKHLITATGQRVTLRCSPRSGDLSVYWYQQSLDQGLQFLIQYYNGEERAKGNILERFSAQQFPDLHSELNLSSLELGDSALYFCASSPDGRGNQPQHFGDGTRLSIL.

The gene calls are TRBV7-2 and TRBJ1-5, with 9 bases matching TRBD1. Germline CDR1 reads SGHTA; CDR2 reads FQGNSA. The CDR3 spans 17 residues. J lost 0 bases, V lost 5 bases, and 8 bases had no gene match. In DNA, the CDR3 is TGTGCCAGCAGCCCGGGACAGGGATTTTATAGCAATCAGCCCCAGCATTTT. It encodes CASSPGQGFYSNQPQHF.

The chain recombines TRBV20-1 with TRBJ2-7; 8 bases map to TRBD1. Germline CDR1 is DFQATT and CDR2 is SNEGSKA (reference sequence). After removal of 7 bases from V and 5 bases from J, the junction contained 4 bases not matched to a gene. This CDR3 comprises 11 residues. The CDR3 reads CSVGQGHEQYF. The CDR3 nucleotides are TGCAGTGTAGGACAGGGCCACGAGCAGTACTTC.

The chain links TRBV25-1 to TRBJ1-2; D remains unclear. The CDR3 is made up of 15 amino acids. Trimming took 1 base from V and 8 from J, leaving 17 bases between them. Germline loops: CDR1 MGHDK, CDR2 SYGVNS. The CDR3 here is CASSELSSRPNGYTF. In DNA form, the CDR3 reads TGTGCCAGCAGTGAATTAAGTTCCCGCCCTAACGGCTACACCTTC.

The chain uses TRBV7-2 and TRBJ1-3; D uncertain. Trimming took off 0 bases at V and 9 bases at J, with 15 bases between the two ends. The CDR3 length is 15 residues. CDR1 is SGHTA and CDR2 is FQGNSA in the germline V gene. The chain's CDR3 is CASSLADRLSGTIYF. The CDR3 nucleotides read TGTGCCAGCAGCTTAGCGGATAGATTATCCGGCACCATATATTTT.

The chain employs TRBV19 and TRBJ1-5; 12 nucleotides line up with TRBD1. Germline loops: CDR1 LNHDA, CDR2 SQIVND (reference sequence). V lost 6 bases and J lost 6; bases outside the gene matches: 9. This CDR3 contains 16 residues. CDR3 amino acids: CASSTTGTGGFQPQHF. In DNA form, the CDR3 reads TGTGCCAGTAGCACTACCGGGACAGGGGGCTTTCAGCCCCAGCATTTT.

The V call is TRBV6-5, the J call TRBJ2-2, with D possibly being TRBD1 or TRBD2 (5 bases each). CDR1 is MNHEY, CDR2 SVGAGI, per germline. Trimming cost V 5 bases and J 4 bases, with 5 bases left between them. This CDR3 is 12 amino acids long. CDR3: CASSGTTGELFF. The CDR3 bases are TGTGCCAGCAGTGGGACCACCGGGGAGCTGTTTTTT.

The V call is TRBV10-3, the J call TRBJ2-2; 7 bases agree with TRBD2. The germline V gene encodes CDR1 ENHRY and CDR2 SYGVKD. This CDR3 region has 16 residues. The junction had 11 bases not matched to a gene; V was cut back by 6 bases and J by 4 bases. The CDR3 bases are TGTGCCATCAGCCCGGGGAGGGGCCAGTCCACCGGGGAGCTGTTTTTT. Translation gives CAISPGRGQSTGELFF.

This chain uses TRBV7-2 with TRBJ2-1; TRBD1 is a possible D gene (6 bases). This CDR3 has 14 residues. Germline CDR1 and CDR2: SGHTA and FQGNSA. Trimming took 5 bases from V and 8 from J, leaving 16 bases between them. The CDR3 bases are TGTGCCAGCAGCGTCAATCTCAGGGGCGATGAGCAGTTCTTC. Encoded protein: CASSVNLRGDEQFF.

The chain joins TRBV6-1 to TRBJ1-3, with a possible D match to TRBD1 (5 bases). CDR3 length equals 15 residues. CDR1 is MNHNS, CDR2 SASEGT, per germline. V dropped 6 bases and J dropped 0 bases, with 12 bases sitting between them. The CDR3 nucleotides read TGTGCCAGCAGGGAGGCGGGGGGCTCTGGAAACACCATATATTTT. Protein product: CASREAGGSGNTIYF.

CDR3 loop: CASSQARNTGAGANVLTF. The DNA of the CDR3 is TGCGCCAGCAGCCAAGCCAGAAATACAGGGGCTGGGGCCAACGTCCTGACTTTC. This sequence joins TRBV4-3 and TRBJ2-6, with TRBD1 matching 7 bases. The CDR3 extends over 18 amino acids. Germline-derived CDR1 and CDR2 are LGHNA and YSLEER. V shed 1 base and J 2 bases; nucleotides not matched to a gene: 8.

V and J are TRBV5-5 and TRBJ2-4; unclear D gene. This CDR3 comprises 14 residues. The V end was cut by 1 base, the J end by 5 bases, with 10 bases between. Germline V gene lookup returns CDR1 SGHKS and CDR2 YYEKEE (reference sequence). CDR3 sequence: CASSLYQDQNIQYF. CDR3 DNA sequence: TGTGCCAGCAGCTTGTATCAGGACCAAAACATTCAGTACTTC.

This chain uses TRBV9 with TRBJ1-4; TRBD1 aligns across 7 bases. The germline V gene has CDR1 SGDLS and CDR2 YYNGEE. Trimming took 2 bases from V and 12 from J; bases not matched to a gene: 4. CDR3 length: 12 residues. The CDR3 protein is CASSVSTGQLFF. The CDR3 nucleotides are TGTGCCAGCAGCGTGTCGACAGGGCAACTGTTTTTT.

The chain carries TRBV9 and TRBJ1-2; D is unclear. Germline V gives CDR1 SGDLS, CDR2 YYNGEE. Trimming cost V 2 bases and J 7 bases, with 12 bases left between them. This CDR3 region has 13 residues. CDR3 DNA sequence: TGTGCCAGCAGCGTTTCGAGGGAGAGTGGCTACACCTTC. As protein: CASSVSRESGYTF.

This clone has only one observation. V usage is TRBV29-1 and J usage is TRBJ2-3; 7 bases agree with TRBD2. This CDR3 region has 14 residues. Looked up from germline, CDR1 is SQVTM and CDR2 is ANQGSEA. Trimming cost V 4 bases and J 0 bases; bases outside gene matches: 4. The CDR3 is CSVVGRESTDTQYF. As DNA, the CDR3 is TGCAGCGTTGTTGGGCGGGAGAGCACAGATACGCAGTATTTT.

The V call is TRBV10-3, the J call TRBJ1-3, with 9 nucleotides matching TRBD1. Per germline, CDR1 ENHRY and CDR2 SYGVKD. The CDR3 is 14 residues long. V shed 7 bases, J shed 7 bases, and the junction held 8 bases outside the gene matches. CDR3 bases: TGTGCCATCACGGGACAGGGTGTCGACAACACCATATATTTT. This translates into CAITGQGVDNTIYF.